The present TCR beta chain was sequenced within a study of cytomegalovirus exposure and HLA in healthy donors. Turning to this clone: Its matching antigen is unknown.

TCRdb's copy holds only in-frame clones and misses some; the assay was immunoSEQ multiplex PCR. Altogether approximately 100,000 clones are present, roughly 87% being singletons, with the ten largest covering around 6%. Overall study findings and caveats: There were 150 to 200 TCR beta chains listed as cytomegalovirus-associated.

The CDR3 extends over 13 amino acids. Deletions cut 2 bases from V and 5 bases from J, with 9 bases between. Germline CDR1 reads MNHNY; CDR2 reads SVGAGI (reference sequence). This sequence originates from a man aged 18 to 30 in good health and CMV-seropositive. Specimen: PBMCs. V gene TRBV6-6 combines with J gene TRBJ1-1; TRBD1 might be the D (5 bases). CDR3 sequence (DNA): TGTGCCAGCAGTTACGCGGGGGAAACTGAAGCTTTCTTT. It encodes CASSYAGETEAFF.